Below, 14 T cell receptor beta chains from the same sample are listed, as sequenced in a study of TIL therapy for anti-PD-1-resistant metastatic lung cancer. This was the immunoSEQ v3 assay. Generated by immunoSEQ multiplex PCR, the TCRdb table keeps only in-frame clones and is missing some. Among 55,000 to 70,000 clones listed, about nine tenths were seen once. The time point denotes: pre-treatment sample, taken before nivolumab and TIL therapy. Sequenced here: blood, sampled at baseline. These receptors were taken from a person aged 25 to 85 with non-small cell lung cancer.

This sequence joins TRBV3-1 (or the pseudogene TRBV3-2) and TRBJ1-2; 12 bases fit TRBD1. With V trimmed by 4 bases and J by 4 bases, 7 bases remained unmatched. CDR1 and CDR2 from the germline V gene are LGHDT and YNNKEL (reference sequence). The CDR3 runs 16 residues. The CDR3 nucleotides are TGTGCCAGCAGCCCGGGACAGGGGGCCAGTATCTATGGCTACACCTTC. This sequence encodes CASSPGQGASIYGYTF.

This chain joins TRBV5-1 and TRBJ1-1; no reliable D call. This CDR3 is built from 12 residues. The germline V gene encodes CDR1 SGHRS and CDR2 YFSETQ. Trimming took off 6 bases at V and 2 bases at J, with 8 bases between the two ends. Here the CDR3 reads CASKDVNTEAFF. The CDR3 DNA sequence: TGCGCCAGCAAGGACGTAAACACTGAAGCTTTCTTT.

The V and J genes are TRBV10-3 and TRBJ2-7; no definite D call. The V and J ends lost 3 bases and 5 bases respectively, with 8 bases between them. The CDR3 extends over 12 amino acids. Germline-derived CDR1 and CDR2 are ENHRY and SYGVKD. The CDR3 DNA reads TGTGCCATCAGTGACCCTCGTAACGAGCAGTACTTC. The encoded protein is CAISDPRNEQYF.

V usage is TRBV4-1 and J usage is TRBJ1-1; D unresolved. This CDR3 comprises 16 residues. V shed 3 bases and J shed 1 base, with 15 bases lying between them. The germline V gene has CDR1 MGHRA and CDR2 YSYEKL. The CDR3 loop reads CASSHFPRASNTEAFF. The CDR3 bases are TGCGCCAGCAGCCACTTCCCCCGGGCTTCGAACACTGAAGCTTTCTTT.

The chain uses TRBV19 and TRBJ1-2; maybe TRBD1 (5 bases). CDR1 and CDR2 (germline): LNHDA, SQIVND (reference sequence). The germline V and J ends were trimmed by 10 bases and 5 bases, with 14 bases remaining between them. The CDR3 sequence is 12 residues long. For the CDR3, the DNA is TGTGCCACCTGGGACGGGGGATATGGCTACACCTTC. Protein sequence: CATWDGGYGYTF. The full variable domain, in which reference TRBV19 and TRBJ1-2 provide the parts outside the CDR3, is DGGITQSPKYLFRKEGQNVTLSCEQNLNHDAMYWYRQDPGQGLRLIYYSQIVNDFQKGDIAEGYSVSREKKESFPLTVTSAQKNPTAFYLCATWDGGYGYTFGSGTRLTVV.

This clone was counted between two and nine times. The chain couples TRBV6-2 or TRBV6-3 to TRBJ2-7; 14 bases are a match to TRBD2. V lost 2 bases to trimming and J lost 5 bases; unmatched junction nucleotides: 2. The germline gives CDR1 MNHEY, CDR2 SVGEGT. This CDR3 region has 15 residues. The CDR3 here is CASSYGTSGSDEQYF. CDR3 DNA: TGTGCCAGCAGTTACGGGACTAGCGGGAGCGACGAGCAGTACTTC.

V and J are TRBV6-5 and TRBJ1-5; TRBD1 aligns across 9 bases. Trimming cost V 0 bases and J 6 bases; bases outside gene matches: 3. The germline V gene has CDR1 MNHEY and CDR2 SVGAGI. This CDR3 contains 15 residues. The chain's CDR3 is CASSYSTGGRQPQHF. CDR3 coding DNA: TGTGCCAGCAGTTACTCCACAGGGGGCCGTCAGCCCCAGCATTTT.

The chain links TRBV4-1 to TRBJ1-6; a weak D match, TRBD1 (6 bases). With 0 bases removed from V and 10 bases from J, the gap between germline ends came to 13 bases. The CDR3 runs 15 residues. In germline, CDR1 is MGHRA, CDR2 YSYEKL. The CDR3 loop reads CASSQDAGARSPLHF. DNA for the CDR3: TGCGCCAGCAGCCAAGACGCAGGGGCGAGGTCACCCCTCCACTTT.

A word on this clone: Its ends do not fully match the called genes, so a read error is possible. The V and J genes are TRBV28 and TRBJ2-4; 8 bases line up with TRBD1. The CDR3 extends over 11 amino acids. The germline CDR1 and CDR2 sequences are MDHEN and SYDVKM. The CDR3 here is CASSARDRPLF. The CDR3, as DNA: TGTGCCAGCAGTGCCCGGGACAGGCCCCTCTTC. The full variable domain, with the rest looked up from reference TRBV28 and TRBJ2-4, is DVKVTQSSRYLVKRTGEKVFLECVQDMDHENMFWYRQDPGLGLRLIYFSYDVKMKEKGDIPEGYSVSREKKERFSLILESASTNQTSMYLCASSARDRPLFGAGTRLSVL.

The chain combines TRBV6-4 with TRBJ2-7; 7 positions agree with TRBD2. Trimming removed 5 bases from V and 6 bases from J; junction bases left unmatched: 7. The CDR3 has 13 residues. The germline CDR1 and CDR2 sequences are MRHNA and SNTAGT. The CDR3 DNA follows: TGTGCCAGCAGTCGGTCGGGAGGAGGCGAGCAGTACTTC. It translates to CASSRSGGGEQYF.

The chain has TRBV28 and TRBJ1-1, with D possibly TRBD1 on 5 matching bases. The CDR3 loop spans 17 amino acids. The germline V gene has CDR1 MDHEN and CDR2 SYDVKM. V was trimmed by 6 bases and J by 1 base, leaving 21 bases between them. CDR3 in amino acids: CASRAPMGDSRNTEAFF. CDR3 DNA: TGTGCCAGCAGGGCACCAATGGGGGACTCCCGGAACACTGAAGCTTTCTTT.

The genes are TRBV5-1 and TRBJ2-3; TRBD1 matches 7 bases. Germline values: CDR1 SGHRS, CDR2 YFSETQ. Trimming removed 4 bases from V and 4 bases from J; junction bases left unmatched: 6. The CDR3 is made up of 14 amino acids. CDR3 region: CASSLTGLADTQYF. The DNA for the CDR3 is TGCGCCAGCAGCCTGACAGGGTTGGCAGATACGCAGTATTTT.

V and J are TRBV2 and TRBJ2-1, with 9 bases that match TRBD1. The CDR3 sequence is 15 residues long. Per the germline V gene, CDR1 is SNHLY and CDR2 is FYNNEI. V was clipped by 4 bases and J by 7 bases; unmatched bases: 8. DNA of the CDR3: TGTGCCAGCAGTGCCACGGACAGGGGAGGTAATGAGCAGTTCTTC. Its translation is CASSATDRGGNEQFF.

The sample holds one count of this clone. The rearrangement joins TRBV4-1 to TRBJ2-7, with no clear D. The germline gives CDR1 MGHRA, CDR2 YSYEKL. The CDR3 is 14 amino acids. Trimming took off 3 bases at V and 3 bases at J, with 12 bases between the two ends. CDR3 protein: CASSHFDGDYEQYF. DNA of the CDR3: TGCGCCAGCAGCCACTTCGACGGAGACTACGAGCAGTACTTC.